This T cell receptor (beta chain) was recovered during a study of vaccination effects on CD4 cells after COVID-19. Points on this clone: What it recognizes is unknown.

The method was immunoSEQ multiplex PCR; TCRdb's version includes in-frame clones alone and lacks a portion of them. The repertoire holds about 40,000 clones, about 67% seen once, with more than 7% in the top ten. When ten to eleven days of culture had elapsed, CD4+ T cells were isolated. The participants, recipients of two vaccine doses, got either BNT162b2 or mRNA-1273. The CDR3 runs 14 residues. Trimming took 10 bases from V and 8 from J, leaving 18 bases between them. The V gene's germline CDR1 is MNHEY and CDR2 SVGAGI. The sequencing used CD4+ T cells from PBMCs cultured without peptide, collected after COVID-19 vaccination. The gene calls are TRBV6-5 and TRBJ1-6; D is unresolved. The source of this sequence is a human donor who received a COVID-19 vaccine. This CDR3 is CATSPLTMDSPLHF. In nucleotides, the CDR3 is TGTGCCACCTCACCCCTTACGATGGATTCACCCCTCCACTTT.